This entry lists 23 T cell receptor beta chains sequenced from one sample in a study of CD8 T cells in ankylosing spondylitis. MiXCR was run by TCRdb on the 5' RACE reads, yielding one entry per CDR3 protein. This sample has some 150,000 distinct CDR3 sequences, with under 45% found just once. Sequencing used synovial fluid, either unsorted or a sorted T cell fraction (not recorded which). These receptors were taken from a male donor with ankylosing spondylitis.

The chain joins TRBV29-1 to TRBJ2-2; 11 positions match TRBD2. Trimming at V came to 2 bases and at J to 0 bases, leaving 8 bases not matched to a gene. From germline, CDR1 is SQVTM and CDR2 ANQGSEA. CDR3 length: 18 residues. The CDR3 protein is CSVEMGLAVNANTGELFF. The CDR3 DNA is TGCAGCGTTGAAATGGGACTAGCGGTGAACGCGAACACCGGGGAGCTGTTTTTT.

This clonotype was seen just once. In DNA form, the CDR3 reads TGTGCCAGCAGCTCCTTCCCGGGCCTCACAGGGCCTTACAATGAGCAGTTCTTC. Residues: CASSSFPGLTGPYNEQFF. The rearrangement uses TRBV7-3 and TRBJ2-1; a possible D gene is TRBD1 (6 bases). The germline V gene has CDR1 SGHTA and CDR2 FQGTGA. V was shortened by 4 bases and J by 4 bases, with 23 bases between the two germline ends. This CDR3 is built from 18 residues.

This chain links TRBV4-2 with TRBJ2-1; 10 bases are a match to TRBD1. The CDR3 length is 15 residues. Germline CDR1 reads LGHNA; CDR2 reads YNFKEQ. The trim removed 1 base at V and 7 bases at J, leaving 4 bases unmatched. CDR3 coding DNA: TGTGCCAGCAGCCAAGGGACAGGGGGGCTTAATGAGCAGTTCTTC. Protein: CASSQGTGGLNEQFF.

The table lists this clonotype with many counts. This chain links TRBV29-1 with TRBJ2-7, with TRBD2 matching over 10 bases. CDR3 length: 14 amino acids. The V gene's germline CDR1 is SQVTM and CDR2 ANQGSEA. V lost 6 bases and J lost 3; bases outside the gene matches: 8. The CDR3 spells CSVVGLAGDYEQYF. The DNA of the CDR3 is TGCAGCGTAGTTGGCCTAGCGGGAGACTACGAGCAGTACTTC.

Ten or more counts support this clonotype. The chain couples TRBV11-1 to TRBJ2-3, with D possibly matching TRBD2 (5 bases). Trimming cost V 6 bases and J 0 bases, with 10 bases left between them. The germline gives CDR1 SGHAT, CDR2 FQDESV (reference sequence). This CDR3 has 14 amino acids. For the CDR3, the DNA is TGTGCCAGCAGGGCGAGGACTAGCACAGATACGCAGTATTTT. It codes for CASRARTSTDTQYF.

The chain uses TRBV12-3 or TRBV12-4 and TRBJ1-2, with D possibly matching TRBD1 (5 bases). Trimming pared 6 bases from V and 2 bases from J, leaving 10 bases between. The CDR3 is made up of 13 amino acids. The DNA for the CDR3 is TGTGCCAGCAGCTTACAGGAGAACTATGGCTACACCTTC. This codes for CASSLQENYGYTF.

This chain uses TRBV6-2 or TRBV6-3 with TRBJ2-1; D is ambiguous. V lost 2 bases and J 15 bases, leaving 14 bases between the germline ends. Per the germline V gene, CDR1 is MNHEY and CDR2 is SVGEGT. This CDR3 is built from 12 residues. The CDR3 loop reads CASSYLPGLPFF. DNA of the CDR3: TGTGCCAGCAGTTACCTACCGGGCCTTCCGTTCTTC.

This clonotype was counted between two and nine times. In nucleotides, the CDR3 is TGCGCCAGCAGCCATGTAGCCCGGGGCCCTTACGAGCAGTACTTC. This translates into CASSHVARGPYEQYF. J is TRBJ2-7 and V is TRBV4-1; the D call may be TRBD1 or TRBD2 (5 bases each). V was cut by 3 bases and J by 4 bases, with 16 bases left in between. The CDR3 sequence is 15 residues long. The V gene's germline CDR1 is MGHRA and CDR2 YSYEKL.

This clonotype was observed a handful of times. DNA for the CDR3: TGTGCCAGCAGTGCCCCCTCAATGAACACTGAAGCTTTCTTT. Translation: CASSAPSMNTEAFF. The gene calls are TRBV6-1 and TRBJ1-1, with D unresolved. The CDR3 is made up of 14 amino acids. The V and J ends lost 4 bases and 0 bases respectively, with 9 bases between them. Looked up from germline, CDR1 is MNHNS and CDR2 is SASEGT.

The rearrangement joins TRBV20-1 to TRBJ2-7; D perhaps matches TRBD2 (6 bases). The germline CDR1 and CDR2 sequences are DFQATT and SNEGSKA (reference sequence). The V end lost 0 bases, the J end lost 2 bases, and 11 bases lay between the germline ends. This CDR3 has 14 residues. The CDR3 nucleotides are TGCAGTGCTAGAGAGGGAGCGGGCGCCTACGAGCAGTACTTC. This translates into CSAREGAGAYEQYF.

The J gene is TRBJ2-7, the V gene TRBV24-1; D is possibly TRBD1 or TRBD2 (5 bases each). The germline V gene encodes CDR1 KGHDR and CDR2 SFDVKD. The CDR3 contains 12 residues. Trimming removed 10 bases at V and 1 base at J, with 10 bases between. The CDR3 loop is CATQGPSYEQYF. Written as DNA, the CDR3 is TGTGCCACTCAGGGACCATCCTACGAGCAGTACTTC.

The chain uses TRBV28 and TRBJ2-7; maybe TRBD1 (6 bases). CDR3 length equals 17 residues. Germline V gives CDR1 MDHEN, CDR2 SYDVKM. Trimming left V 5 bases short and J 0 bases short, with 20 bases between. The CDR3 sequence is CASSPIPGAANSYEQYF. The CDR3, as DNA: TGTGCCAGCAGTCCAATCCCAGGGGCGGCCAACTCCTACGAGCAGTACTTC.

The chain carries TRBV12-3 or TRBV12-4 and TRBJ2-5, with TRBD2 matching over 14 bases. The CDR3 totals 15 residues. V lost 6 bases, J lost 4 bases, and 4 bases stayed unmatched. CDR3: CASRSGLAGGETQYF. CDR3 DNA sequence: TGTGCCAGCAGATCAGGACTAGCGGGGGGAGAGACCCAGTACTTC.

This clonotype was seen repeatedly, ten times or more. The chain recombines TRBV7-9 with TRBJ2-1; TRBD2 is a possible D gene (6 bases). The CDR3 loop spans 16 amino acids. CDR1 is SEHNR, CDR2 FQNEAQ, per germline (reference sequence). V was trimmed by 5 bases and J by 0 bases, leaving 14 bases between them. The CDR3 loop is CASSQYSGGSYNEQFF. CDR3 coding DNA: TGTGCCAGCAGCCAATATAGCGGTGGCTCCTACAATGAGCAGTTCTTC. The full variable domain, with the rest looked up from reference TRBV7-9 and TRBJ2-1, is DTGVSQNPRHKITKRGQNVTFRCDPISEHNRLYWYRQTLGQGPEFLTYFQNEAQLEKSRLLSDRFSAERPKGSFSTLEIQRTEQGDSAMYLCASSQYSGGSYNEQFFGPGTRLTVL.

The chain uses TRBV29-1 and TRBJ1-1; D unresolved. Germline lookup yields CDR1 SQVTM and CDR2 ANQGSEA. CDR3 length equals 15 residues. V lost 3 bases and J lost 1, with 15 bases in between. CDR3: CSVDPLRRANTEAFF. CDR3 nucleotide sequence: TGCAGCGTTGACCCTTTGAGGAGGGCGAACACTGAAGCTTTCTTT. Full variable domain (outside the CDR3, taken from reference TRBV29-1 and TRBJ1-1): SAVISQKPSRDICQRGTSLTIQCQVDSQVTMMFWYRQQPGQSLTLIATANQGSEATYESGFVIDKFPISRPNLTFSTLTVSNMSPEDSSIYLCSVDPLRRANTEAFFGQGTRLTVV.

Only a few counts were recorded for this clonotype. V gene TRBV27 combines with J gene TRBJ2-7; D call uncertain. The length of the CDR3 is 14 residues. V lost 2 bases and J 2 bases, leaving 10 bases between the germline ends. Germline CDR1 MNHEY, CDR2 SMNVEV (reference sequence). The CDR3 nucleotides read TGTGCCAGCAGTTTAGGTAGTGCACCCTACGAGCAGTACTTC. It is translated as CASSLGSAPYEQYF.

The chain carries TRBV4-3 and TRBJ2-3, with TRBD2 identical over 7 bases. In germline, CDR1 is LGHNA, CDR2 YSLEER. There are 16 residues in the CDR3. The V segment lost 1 base and the J segment 1 base; nucleotides outside the gene matches: 5. CDR3 nucleotide sequence: TGCGCCAGCAGCCAAGGCCCTAGCGGTCGCACAGATACGCAGTATTTT. It translates to CASSQGPSGRTDTQYF.

The V gene is TRBV2, the J gene TRBJ1-4; perhaps TRBD1 as D (5 bases). V was pared by 0 bases and J by 4 bases, with 15 bases between. This CDR3 is built from 17 residues. Germline values: CDR1 SNHLY, CDR2 FYNNEI. The CDR3 bases are TGTGCCAGCAGTGAAGCCAGCCCCAGGGCAGTTAATGAAAAACTGTTTTTT. It encodes CASSEASPRAVNEKLFF.

The chain has TRBV5-1 and TRBJ2-2; 8 nucleotides agree with TRBD2. V dropped 3 bases and J dropped 7; count of bases not matched to a gene: 11. The CDR3 loop spans 16 amino acids. The germline V gene has CDR1 SGHRS and CDR2 YFSETQ. CDR3 in DNA: TGCGCCAGCAGCTGGGGGGTACTAGCGGCCCACGGGGAGCTGTTTTTT. Translated: CASSWGVLAAHGELFF. Looking up the rest from reference TRBV5-1 and TRBJ2-2 gives the full variable domain: KAGVTQTPRYLIKTRGQQVTLSCSPISGHRSVSWYQQTPGQGLQFLFEYFSETQRNKGNFPGRFSGRQFSNSRSEMNVSTLELGDSALYLCASSWGVLAAHGELFFGEGSRLTVL.

This clonotype was seen only a few times. V is TRBV4-3 and J is TRBJ1-4, with D unclear. V shed 1 base and J shed 3 bases, with 9 bases lying between them. Germline-derived CDR1 and CDR2 are LGHNA and YSLEER. The CDR3 contains 15 residues. The DNA for the CDR3 is TGCGCCAGCAGCCAAGGGGTGAGGGCTAATGAAAAACTGTTTTTT. It specifies CASSQGVRANEKLFF.

The V gene is TRBV20-1, the J gene TRBJ1-5, with a possible D match to TRBD1 (5 bases). Trimming removed 4 bases at V and 3 bases at J, with 16 bases between. CDR3 length: 15 residues. The germline gives CDR1 DFQATT, CDR2 SNEGSKA (reference sequence). CDR3 protein: CSAILRGGINQPQHF. As DNA, the CDR3 is TGCAGTGCTATCCTGAGGGGAGGCATCAATCAGCCCCAGCATTTT.

The sample holds a few counts of this clonotype. The V call is TRBV28, the J call TRBJ2-1; no clear D gene. V lost 6 bases, J lost 3 bases, and 6 bases lay in between. In germline, CDR1 is MDHEN, CDR2 SYDVKM. The CDR3 sequence is 12 residues long. The CDR3 sequence is CASRSDYNEQFF. DNA of the CDR3: TGTGCCAGCAGATCCGACTACAATGAGCAGTTCTTC.

The chain employs TRBV6-5 and TRBJ2-5; 11 bases fit TRBD2. Germline CDR1 is MNHEY and CDR2 is SVGAGI. The CDR3 is 18 amino acids. With 4 bases clipped from V and 2 bases from J, the junction kept 12 bases outside the gene matches. The CDR3 region has the DNA TGTGCCAGCAGTTGCTTCATTTCACTAGCGGGGGAACAAGAGACCCAGTACTTC. Its protein is CASSCFISLAGEQETQYF.